This T cell receptor beta chain originates from a study of shared clonotypes between healthy human individuals. V lost 4 bases and J lost 0, with 7 bases in between. The CDR3 spans 13 residues. Germline assignment: CDR1 SGHRS and CDR2 YFSETQ. TCRdb keeps only in-frame clones here, not all; method: immunoSEQ multiplex PCR. Of 450,000 to 700,000 clones in the sample, just under 97% were seen once. Naive CD8 cells comprised CD45RO-negative, CCR7-positively selected cells, excluding terminally differentiated effector memory CD45RA+ cells. The sequenced material came from naive CD8+ T cells sorted from blood. The receptor was derived from a woman in her twenties or thirties in good health. The rearrangement uses TRBV5-1 and TRBJ1-1; D is ambiguous. The CDR3 sequence is CASSRGMNTEAFF. DNA for the CDR3: TGCGCCAGCAGCCGCGGGATGAACACTGAAGCTTTCTTT.